These 20 T cell receptor beta chains share one sample of origin, sequenced in a study of shared clonotypes between healthy human individuals. Repertoires were generated with immunoSEQ multiplex PCR, while TCRdb's copy carries only in-frame clones and drops some. The table lists roughly 1,500,000 clones, nearly 99% of them singletons. Sequencing was carried out using naive CD4+ T cells sorted from blood. Subset in this sample: CD45RA+ positively selected. Receptors were obtained from a man in his thirties or forties in good health.

This clone was counted once. The chain combines TRBV28 with TRBJ2-3; D call uncertain. CDR3 length: 17 amino acids. Germline lookup yields CDR1 MDHEN and CDR2 SYDVKM. Trimming took 2 bases from V and 0 from J, leaving 15 bases between them. The CDR3 here is CASSLIPDGYSTDTQYF. The CDR3 DNA sequence: TGTGCCAGCAGTTTAATTCCGGACGGTTATAGCACAGATACGCAGTATTTT.

The V gene is TRBV5-5, the J gene TRBJ2-2; TRBD2 agrees at 13 bases. This CDR3 contains 17 residues. Germline-derived CDR1 and CDR2 are SGHKS and YYEKEE (reference sequence). With 5 bases clipped from V and 6 bases from J, the junction kept 10 bases outside the gene matches. CDR3 protein: CASRNGLAGEVAGELFF. The CDR3 DNA sequence: TGTGCCAGCAGAAATGGACTAGCGGGAGAGGTAGCCGGGGAGCTGTTTTTT. Variable domain in full (rest from reference TRBV5-5 and TRBJ2-2): DAGVTQSPTHLIKTRGQQVTLRCSPISGHKSVSWYQQVLGQGPQFIFQYYEKEERGRGNFPDRFSARQFPNYSSELNVNALLLGDSALYLCASRNGLAGEVAGELFFGEGSRLTVL.

The rearrangement joins TRBV4-3 to TRBJ1-1; D gene ambiguous. Germline loops: CDR1 LGHNA, CDR2 YSLEER. Trimming removed 0 bases at V and 5 bases at J, with 7 bases between. The CDR3 sequence is 13 residues long. In nucleotides, the CDR3 is TGCGCCAGCAGCCAAGAAACGGGAACTGAAGCTTTCTTT. The encoded protein is CASSQETGTEAFF.

This clone was counted once. The chain has TRBV28 and TRBJ1-5; TRBD1 matches 7 bases. Trimming removed 5 bases from V and 7 bases from J; junction bases left unmatched: 2. The CDR3 is 12 amino acids. Germline V gene data show CDR1 as MDHEN and CDR2 as SYDVKM. CDR3 amino acids: CASSGRGQPQHF. The CDR3, as DNA: TGTGCCAGCAGTGGCAGGGGGCAGCCCCAGCATTTT.

Notes on this clone: The sample contains more than one DNA sequence encoding this CDR3. This chain connects TRBV5-1 to TRBJ2-6; D not certain. Trimming stripped 0 bases from V and 1 base from J, with 8 bases between. The length of the CDR3 is 16 residues. The germline V gene has CDR1 SGHRS and CDR2 YFSETQ. The CDR3 spells CASSLAGVSGANVLTF. CDR3 nucleotides: TGCGCCAGCAGCTTGGCCGGTGTTTCTGGGGCCAACGTCCTGACTTTC.

V is TRBV5-6 and J is TRBJ2-7; 9 positions match TRBD2. The length of the CDR3 is 15 residues. Losses at the gene ends were 4 bases for V and 2 bases for J; bases not matched to a gene: 7. Germline V gene data show CDR1 as SGHDT and CDR2 as YYEEEE. For the CDR3, the DNA is TGTGCCAGCAGCCCCGTAGTAGCGGGAGCCTACGAGCAGTACTTC. Translated: CASSPVVAGAYEQYF. Full variable domain (outside the CDR3, taken from reference TRBV5-6 and TRBJ2-7): DAGVTQSPTHLIKTRGQQVTLRCSPKSGHDTVSWYQQALGQGPQFIFQYYEEEERQRGNFPDRFSGHQFPNYSSELNVNALLLGDSALYLCASSPVVAGAYEQYFGPGTRLTVT.

The J gene is TRBJ2-5, the V gene TRBV29-1; tentatively, D is TRBD2 (5 bases). V gave up 7 bases and J gave up 2 bases, with 17 bases separating them. Germline CDR1 reads SQVTM; CDR2 reads ANQGSEA. CDR3 length equals 14 residues. CDR3 sequence: CSAGDFLGQETQYF. DNA of the CDR3: TGCAGCGCCGGGGATTTTTTGGGACAAGAGACCCAGTACTTC.

The genes are TRBV7-2 and TRBJ2-1; no clear D. This CDR3 region has 14 residues. V shed 2 bases and J shed 6 bases, with 11 bases lying between them. Germline CDR1 reads SGHTA; CDR2 reads FQGNSA. CDR3 sequence reads: CASSLSVLSNEQFF. CDR3 sequence (DNA): TGTGCCAGCAGCTTATCGGTACTCTCCAATGAGCAGTTCTTC. The whole variable domain, remainder taken from reference TRBV7-2 and TRBJ2-1, is GAGVSQSPSNKVTEKGKDVELRCDPISGHTALYWYRQSLGQGLEFLIYFQGNSAPDKSGLPSDRFSAERTGGSVSTLTIQRTQQEDSAVYLCASSLSVLSNEQFFGPGTRLTVL.

V is TRBV19 and J is TRBJ2-7; D unclear. V was clipped by 4 bases and J by 1 base, with 11 bases between them. The CDR3 consists of 14 residues. Germline CDR1 and CDR2: LNHDA and SQIVND (reference sequence). This chain's CDR3 is CASSTLGRSYEQYF. CDR3 sequence (DNA): TGTGCCAGTAGTACCCTCGGCAGATCCTACGAGCAGTACTTC.

J is TRBJ1-2 and V is TRBV10-3; D uncertain. The germline V and J ends were trimmed by 3 bases and 7 bases, with 9 bases remaining between them. The V gene's germline CDR1 is ENHRY and CDR2 SYGVKD. The CDR3 is made up of 12 amino acids. The CDR3 loop reads CAISDGEPGYTF. DNA of the CDR3: TGTGCCATCAGTGACGGCGAACCTGGCTACACCTTC.

This clone has just one count. This sequence joins TRBV4-3 and TRBJ1-4; D unresolved. CDR3 size: 14 residues. Germline assignment: CDR1 LGHNA and CDR2 YSLEER. The V end was cut by 4 bases, the J end by 6 bases, with 12 bases between. The CDR3 nucleotides are TGCGCCAGCAGCCCCAAGGCCGGAGATGAAAAACTGTTTTTT. This sequence encodes CASSPKAGDEKLFF.

This chain links TRBV2 with TRBJ2-2; D is ambiguous. Germline V gene data show CDR1 as SNHLY and CDR2 as FYNNEI. The CDR3 extends over 13 amino acids. The ends were cut back, 8 bases at V and 6 bases at J, with 13 bases in the middle. For the CDR3, the DNA is TGTGCCAGCCATGAACTTCAGCCCGGGGAGCTGTTTTTT. It translates to CASHELQPGELFF. Complete variable domain (other parts from reference TRBV2 and TRBJ2-2): EPEVTQTPSHQVTQMGQEVILRCVPISNHLYFYWYRQILGQKVEFLVSFYNNEISEKSEIFDDQFSVERPDGSNFTLKIRSTKLEDSAMYFCASHELQPGELFFGEGSRLTVL.

CDR3 nucleotides: TGTGCCAGCAGTGAAAAAGACATCCATGAGCAGTTCTTC. Translation: CASSEKDIHEQFF. V is TRBV2 and J is TRBJ2-1; D remains ambiguous. Germline V gene lookup returns CDR1 SNHLY and CDR2 FYNNEI. V was trimmed by 2 bases and J by 8 bases, leaving 10 bases between them. The CDR3 totals 13 residues.

In DNA form, the CDR3 reads TGTGCCAGTACCAACGTCTGGGGGGCCGTCACTGAAGCTTTCTTT. Amino acid sequence: CASTNVWGAVTEAFF. The chain employs TRBV19 and TRBJ1-1; D possibly corresponds to TRBD1 (6 bases). V lost 7 bases and J lost 4, with 19 bases in between. Germline loops: CDR1 LNHDA, CDR2 SQIVND (reference sequence). The CDR3 consists of 15 residues.

CDR3 coding DNA: TGTGCCAGCAGCTTCTACAGCTCTGGAAACACCATATATTTT. Protein: CASSFYSSGNTIYF. This chain connects TRBV7-9 to TRBJ1-3; D call uncertain. The CDR3 is 14 amino acids. Germline V lookup: CDR1 SEHNR, CDR2 FQNEAQ (reference sequence). V lost 3 bases and J lost 0, with 6 bases in between.

V usage is TRBV6-5 and J usage is TRBJ2-2, with D uncertain. The germline V gene has CDR1 MNHEY and CDR2 SVGAGI. V was pared by 0 bases and J by 8 bases, with 10 bases between. The CDR3 covers 14 residues. The CDR3 DNA reads as TGTGCCAGCAGTTACTCATTCGGTTTGGGGGAGCTGTTTTTT. Translation: CASSYSFGLGELFF.

In its sample, this clone was seen a few times. One end of the junction is discordant with germline, which a read error may explain. The rearrangement links TRBV7-2 to TRBJ2-5, with D tentatively TRBD2 (5 bases). The CDR3 is 15 residues long. Germline V gene lookup returns CDR1 SGHTA and CDR2 FQGNSA. In nucleotides, the CDR3 is TGTGCCAGCAGCTTAGGGTTCGACAAGGGCGTTGGGAGTGACTTC. It encodes CASSLGFDKGVGSDF.

The chain is built from TRBV5-1 and TRBJ2-2; 7 bases map to TRBD1. The V gene's germline CDR1 is SGHRS and CDR2 YFSETQ. V lost 5 bases, J lost 4 bases, and 17 bases stayed unmatched. CDR3 length equals 18 residues. CDR3 loop: CASSRPTGTDAATGELFF. Here the CDR3 DNA reads TGCGCCAGCAGTCGTCCGACCGGGACAGATGCGGCCACCGGGGAGCTGTTTTTT.

The chain uses TRBV28 and TRBJ2-1; 7 bases line up with TRBD2. The germline gives CDR1 MDHEN, CDR2 SYDVKM. CDR3 size: 15 residues. V lost 5 bases to trimming and J lost 6 bases; unmatched junction nucleotides: 10. For the CDR3, the DNA is TGTGCCAGCAGTCCCTCCGGGGAGGGTCCCAATGAGCAGTTCTTC. Translation gives CASSPSGEGPNEQFF.

The chain links TRBV18 to TRBJ1-1, with 7 bases aligning to TRBD1. Germline CDR1 KGHSH, CDR2 LQKENI. This CDR3 region has 14 residues. J was trimmed by 3 bases and V by 4 bases; bases with no gene match: 5. The CDR3 loop is CASSRGGVDTEAFF. The CDR3 nucleotides are TGTGCCAGCTCACGAGGGGGCGTGGACACTGAAGCTTTCTTT.